The present TCR beta chain was sequenced within a study of quantifying T cell responses using KT2 cells. Across the study: RNA was reverse transcribed with TCR alpha and beta constant-region primers.

V was cut by 2 bases and J by 4 bases, with 2 bases left in between. CDR1 SGHVS and CDR2 FNYEAQ come from the germline V gene. The CDR3 runs to 12 residues. An oligo carrying a UMI was ligated to the cDNA 3' end. The first PCR ran around 4 cycles with an equimolar RC1.1 and RC1.2 beta primer mix. TCRdb passed the UMI-ligation and nested PCR reads through MiXCR, listing each CDR3 protein once. The table includes 39,000 or so distinct CDR3 sequences, over 15% detected once. The rearrangement links TRBV7-6 to TRBJ2-2; D is unresolved. Sequencing used PBMCs spiked with cells of the T cell clone KT2. The TCR was taken from a human donor. CDR3 residues: CASSLSTGELFF. CDR3 bases: TGTGCCAGCAGCTTATCCACCGGGGAGCTGTTTTTT. Complete variable domain (other parts from reference TRBV7-6 and TRBJ2-2): GAGVSQSPRYKVTKRGQDVALRCDPISGHVSLYWYRQALGQGPEFLTYFNYEAQQDKSGLPNDRFSAERPEGSISTLTIQRTEQRDSAMYRCASSLSTGELFFGEGSRLTVL.